These T cell receptor beta chains were read from a single sample in a study of cytomegalovirus exposure and HLA in healthy donors. TCRdb keeps only in-frame clones here, not all; method: immunoSEQ multiplex PCR. Its table lists 65,000 to 90,000 clones. The sequenced material came from PBMCs. The receptors originated from a female donor in good health and CMV-seropositive. Both conserved end residues are part of each CDR3. D genes are given only for firm matches.

d_gene: NA
v_gene: TRBV7-3
j_gene: TRBJ2-1
CDR3nt: TGTGCCAGCAGCTCCCGTGCCGGCTCCTACAATGAGCAGTTCTTC
CDR3aa: CASSSRAGSYNEQFF

d_gene: NA
v_gene: TRBV6-5
j_gene: TRBJ1-3
CDR3nt: TGTGCCAGCGGGTGGGGGGGAGGGTCTGGAAACACCATATATTTT
CDR3aa: CASGWGGGSGNTIYF

d_gene: TRBD2
v_gene: TRBV4-2
j_gene: TRBJ2-1
CDR3nt: TGTGCCAGCAGCCAAGATGGGCTAGCGGGAGGGCTGGCTGAGCAGTTCTTC
CDR3aa: CASSQDGLAGGLAEQFF

d_gene: NA
v_gene: TRBV9
j_gene: TRBJ2-5
CDR3nt: TGTGCCAGCAGCGTAGCATCAGGGGAAGGAGAGACCCAGTACTTC
CDR3aa: CASSVASGEGETQYF

d_gene: TRBD1
v_gene: TRBV7-2
j_gene: TRBJ2-5
CDR3nt: TGTGCCAGCAGCTTAGATACAGGGGGCGTCGAGACCCAGTACTTC
CDR3aa: CASSLDTGGVETQYF

d_gene: TRBD1
v_gene: TRBV19
j_gene: TRBJ1-2
CDR3nt: TGTGCCAGTAATCCGGGACAGGGGGCGGTTGGCTACACCTTC
CDR3aa: CASNPGQGAVGYTF

d_gene: NA
v_gene: TRBV19
j_gene: TRBJ1-5
CDR3nt: TGTGCCAGTAGTCCCAGGCCGGCCTATAGCAATCAGCCCCAGCATTTT
CDR3aa: CASSPRPAYSNQPQHF

d_gene: TRBD2
v_gene: TRBV18
j_gene: TRBJ2-7
CDR3nt: TGTGCCAGCTCACCATATAGCTTCGGGCTAGCGGGAGGCCAACTCGAGCAGTACTTC
CDR3aa: CASSPYSFGLAGGQLEQYF

d_gene: NA
v_gene: TRBV4-1
j_gene: TRBJ2-1
CDR3nt: TGCGCCAGCAGCCAAGAAAAGTTAGGGGGAGACAATGAGCAGTTCTTC
CDR3aa: CASSQEKLGGDNEQFF

d_gene: NA
v_gene: TRBV6-5
j_gene: TRBJ2-7
CDR3nt: TGTGCCAGCAGTTACACCTATCCCCTAAACTACGAGCAGTACTTC
CDR3aa: CASSYTYPLNYEQYF

d_gene: TRBD1
v_gene: TRBV19
j_gene: TRBJ1-4
CDR3nt: TGTGCCAGTTCTCTGCAGGGGGCGTTAGCCAAAGCCTCTGAAAAACTGTTTTTT
CDR3aa: CASSLQGALAKASEKLFF

d_gene: NA
v_gene: TRBV9
j_gene: TRBJ2-4
CDR3nt: TGTGCCAGCAGCGTAGACGGCGAGGGGGACCAAAACATTCAGTACTTC
CDR3aa: CASSVDGEGDQNIQYF

d_gene: TRBD1
v_gene: TRBV4-1
j_gene: TRBJ2-7
CDR3nt: TGCGCCAGCAGCCAAGCCGCGGACAGGGCGTACTACGAGCAGTACTTC
CDR3aa: CASSQAADRAYYEQYF

d_gene: TRBD1
v_gene: TRBV19
j_gene: TRBJ2-7
CDR3nt: TGTGCCAGTAGTACGGGCCCCGGGACAGGGGACTACGAGCAGTACTTC
CDR3aa: CASSTGPGTGDYEQYF

d_gene: TRBD1
v_gene: TRBV18
j_gene: TRBJ1-1
CDR3nt: TGTGCCAGCTCACCACTAGCCCGGGACAGGGTGGCTGAAGCTTTCTTT
CDR3aa: CASSPLARDRVAEAFF

d_gene: TRBD1
v_gene: TRBV19
j_gene: TRBJ1-1
CDR3nt: TGTGCCAGTAGTCGCGGGACAGGTTACACTGAAGCTTTCTTT
CDR3aa: CASSRGTGYTEAFF

d_gene: NA
v_gene: TRBV18
j_gene: TRBJ1-3
CDR3nt: TGTGCCAGCTCACCACGCGGACAGTCCCTACAATCTGGAAACACCATATATTTT
CDR3aa: CASSPRGQSLQSGNTIYF

d_gene: NA
v_gene: TRBV12-5
j_gene: TRBJ2-1
CDR3nt: TGTGCTAGTGGTTTGGTAACCGGTGAGCAGTTCTTC
CDR3aa: CASGLVTGEQFF

d_gene: TRBD1
v_gene: TRBV10-3
j_gene: TRBJ1-2
CDR3nt: TGTGCCATCAGTGAGGACAGGGGAGGGGGCTACACCTTC
CDR3aa: CAISEDRGGGYTF

d_gene: NA
v_gene: TRBV6-6
j_gene: TRBJ1-1
CDR3nt: TGTGCCAGCAGTTACTCGAACACAGTGAACACTGAAGCTTTCTTT
CDR3aa: CASSYSNTVNTEAFF

d_gene: NA
v_gene: TRBV4-3
j_gene: TRBJ2-6
CDR3nt: TGCGCCAGCAGCCAAGATTTCGGGGTAGGGGCCAACGTCCTGACTTTC
CDR3aa: CASSQDFGVGANVLTF

d_gene: TRBD1
v_gene: TRBV5-1
j_gene: TRBJ1-4
CDR3nt: TGCGCCAGCAGCCGGACTACAGGGGAGGTTAGGTCTAATGAAAAACTGTTTTTT
CDR3aa: CASSRTTGEVRSNEKLFF

d_gene: TRBD1
v_gene: TRBV7-9
j_gene: TRBJ2-6
CDR3nt: TGTGCCAGCAGCCTAATGAGGGGGCCAGGGGCCAACGTCCTGACTTTC
CDR3aa: CASSLMRGPGANVLTF

d_gene: NA
v_gene: TRBV9
j_gene: TRBJ1-1
CDR3nt: TGTGCCAGCAGCACCACATCGAACACTGAAGCTTTCTTT
CDR3aa: CASSTTSNTEAFF

d_gene: TRBD1
v_gene: TRBV7-9
j_gene: TRBJ1-2
CDR3nt: TGTGCCAGCAGCCTTGAGGGGGCGGGCGGCTACACCTTC
CDR3aa: CASSLEGAGGYTF

d_gene: NA
v_gene: TRBV7-9
j_gene: TRBJ2-5
CDR3nt: TGTGCCAGCAGCTTAGGCCCCGCAAGCGGTCAAGAGACCCAGTACTTC
CDR3aa: CASSLGPASGQETQYF

d_gene: NA
v_gene: TRBV19
j_gene: TRBJ1-1
CDR3nt: TGTGCCAGTAGTCTCCTCACCAGGAACACTGAAGCTTTCTTT
CDR3aa: CASSLLTRNTEAFF

d_gene: NA
v_gene: TRBV11-2
j_gene: TRBJ1-5
CDR3nt: TGTGCCAGCAGCTTAGAGCCGGGAGGCAATCAGCCCCAGCATTTT
CDR3aa: CASSLEPGGNQPQHF

d_gene: TRBD2
v_gene: TRBV14
j_gene: TRBJ2-1
CDR3nt: TGTGCCAGCAGCCAACTAGATCCTAGCGGGGGGACCTTGGATGAGCAGTTCTTC
CDR3aa: CASSQLDPSGGTLDEQFF

d_gene: NA
v_gene: TRBV28
j_gene: TRBJ2-3
CDR3nt: TGTGCCAGCAGTGCCCTAACGCAGTATTTT
CDR3aa: CASSALTQYF

d_gene: NA
v_gene: TRBV29-1
j_gene: TRBJ1-1
CDR3nt: TGCAGCGTTGTAGCGGCGAACACTGAAGCTTTCTTT
CDR3aa: CSVVAANTEAFF

d_gene: TRBD2
v_gene: TRBV6-1
j_gene: TRBJ2-5
CDR3nt: TGTGCCAGCAGTGAAGCAGCGGGGAACCAAGAGACCCAGTACTTC
CDR3aa: CASSEAAGNQETQYF

d_gene: NA
v_gene: TRBV5-6
j_gene: TRBJ2-7
CDR3nt: TGTGCCAGCAGCTTGGGTACTACGATACAGTACTTC
CDR3aa: CASSLGTTIQYF

d_gene: NA
v_gene: TRBV10-3
j_gene: TRBJ2-7
CDR3nt: TGTGCCTCTCAACGGGACACGTCCTACGAGCAGTACTTC
CDR3aa: CASQRDTSYEQYF

d_gene: TRBD1
v_gene: TRBV5-4
j_gene: TRBJ2-3
CDR3nt: TGTGCCAGCAGCATCGACAGGGTTGGTCGCACAGATACGCAGTATTTT
CDR3aa: CASSIDRVGRTDTQYF

d_gene: NA
v_gene: TRBV19
j_gene: TRBJ1-1
CDR3nt: TGTGCCAGTACAGGGGCGCGAACTATGAACACTGAAGCTTTCTTT
CDR3aa: CASTGARTMNTEAFF

d_gene: NA
v_gene: TRBV7-9
j_gene: TRBJ2-2
CDR3nt: TGTGCCAGCAGCCCTAGTTCCCAGGGGAACACCGGGGAGCTGTTTTTT
CDR3aa: CASSPSSQGNTGELFF

d_gene: NA
v_gene: TRBV28
j_gene: TRBJ1-2
CDR3nt: TGTGCCAGCAGCCCGTTTTATGCGGGGGCCCCGAACTATGGCTACACCTTC
CDR3aa: CASSPFYAGAPNYGYTF

d_gene: NA
v_gene: TRBV27
j_gene: TRBJ1-3
CDR3nt: TGTGCCAGCAGTCCAGGGAGGGGAAACACCATATATTTT
CDR3aa: CASSPGRGNTIYF

d_gene: TRBD2
v_gene: TRBV6-4
j_gene: TRBJ2-1
CDR3nt: TGTGCCAGCAGTTCCGGGACTAGCTCCTACAATGAGCAGTTCTTC
CDR3aa: CASSSGTSSYNEQFF

d_gene: NA
v_gene: TRBV7-3
j_gene: TRBJ1-3
CDR3nt: TGTGCCAGCAGCCCCTCGGGCTCTGGAAACACCATATATTTT
CDR3aa: CASSPSGSGNTIYF

d_gene: TRBD2
v_gene: TRBV6-4
j_gene: TRBJ2-1
CDR3nt: TGTGCCAGCAGTGACTCAGGGTCGGCTAGCGGGATGAGTGAGCAGTTCTTC
CDR3aa: CASSDSGSASGMSEQFF

d_gene: TRBD2
v_gene: TRBV7-8
j_gene: TRBJ2-7
CDR3nt: TGTGCCAGCGGCAAGGGACTACACAGCTCCTACGAGCAGTACTTC
CDR3aa: CASGKGLHSSYEQYF